This T cell receptor (beta chain) is from a study of cytomegalovirus exposure and HLA in healthy donors. Study outcomes and limitations: Cytomegalovirus status was reportedly diagnosed by the classifier with high specificity and sensitivity. Many donors shared some public TCRs, even though most TCR sequences were rare.

Notes on this clone: Its antigen remains unidentified.

Trimming at V came to 4 bases and at J to 8 bases, leaving 11 bases not matched to a gene. CDR1 is SQVTM, CDR2 ANQGSEA, per germline. The length of the CDR3 is 14 residues. Generated by immunoSEQ multiplex PCR, the TCRdb table keeps only in-frame clones and is missing some. The table has 55,000 to 65,000 clones, 85% to 95% seen once. The receptor was derived from a woman younger than 35 in good health and CMV-seropositive. Sequenced input: PBMCs. This chain uses TRBV29-1 with TRBJ2-3; 8 bases match TRBD2. The CDR3 DNA reads TGCAGCGTTGGACGGGGGGGCACGGGGAGTACGCAGTATTTT. Amino acids: CSVGRGGTGSTQYF.